This T cell receptor beta chain was observed in a study of shared clonotypes between healthy human individuals. Study outcomes and limitations: Generally, naive subsets came out with larger estimated richness than memory subsets. Non-shared clonotypes had lower generation probabilities than those shared by all four donors. Rarefaction gave evidence that sorted-subset sequencing remained incomplete despite large depth.

Points on this clone: Its antigen is currently unknown.

Trimming removed 5 bases from V and 3 bases from J, with 8 bases in between. Germline lookup yields CDR1 MGHRA and CDR2 YSYEKL. This CDR3 is 13 amino acids long. Replicate sorted-subset PCRs were loaded with 150 to 250 ng DNA, 31,000 or so T cell genomes. TCRdb's table, derived via immunoSEQ multiplex PCR, lists solely in-frame clones and lacks some. The sample yields millions of clones, roughly 94% seen once. This sequence joins TRBV4-1 and TRBJ1-5; D is undetermined. This TCR derives from a man aged 18 to 29 in good health. The sequenced sample was naive CD4+ T cells sorted from blood. The subset was: CD45RA+ positively selected. CDR3 in amino acids: CASSGQINQPQHF. DNA for the CDR3: TGCGCCAGCAGCGGGCAAATCAATCAGCCCCAGCATTTT.